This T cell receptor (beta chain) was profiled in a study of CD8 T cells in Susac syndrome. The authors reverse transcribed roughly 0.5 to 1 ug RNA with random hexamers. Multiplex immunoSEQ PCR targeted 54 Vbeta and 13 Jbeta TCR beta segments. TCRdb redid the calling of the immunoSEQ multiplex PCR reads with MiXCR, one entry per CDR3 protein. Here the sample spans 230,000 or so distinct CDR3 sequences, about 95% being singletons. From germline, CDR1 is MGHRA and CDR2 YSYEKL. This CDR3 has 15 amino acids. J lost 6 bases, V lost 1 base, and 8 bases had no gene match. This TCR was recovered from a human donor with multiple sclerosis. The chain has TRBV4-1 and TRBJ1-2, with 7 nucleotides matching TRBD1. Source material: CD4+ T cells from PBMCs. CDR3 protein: CASSQVRQGIHGYTF. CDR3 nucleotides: TGCGCCAGCAGCCAAGTTCGACAGGGAATCCATGGCTACACCTTC.